Described below is a single T cell receptor beta chain sequence and its context. Authors' analysis steps: Counts of nucleated cells, estimated from reference gene primer amplification, were obtained. Clones were read by immunoSEQ multiplex PCR, and TCRdb kept only the in-frame ones, dropping some. The V and J calls and clone size come from that table; D and trimming were worked out from the DNA. The sample includes 250,000 or so clones, approximately 90% of them seen just once. The data belong to a study of blood T cell repertoires in COVID-19. Study at large: There were acute and convalescent COVID-19 samples, and they came from the United States, Italy and Spain. T cells, B-cell-depleted T cells, or PBMCs supplied cDNA or gDNA.

This CDR3 is 14 amino acids long. With V trimmed by 4 bases and J by 7 bases, 8 bases remained unmatched. The germline V gene encodes CDR1 MRHNA and CDR2 SNTAGT. Recruited during active infection, patients (from Seattle) were subsequently followed longitudinally. This receptor was obtained from a young man with COVID-19, enrolled during active disease. This chain links TRBV6-4 with TRBJ2-7; the match to TRBD1 covers 9 bases. The sequenced sample consisted of peripheral blood. CDR3 residues: CASSGWDRVREQYF. The CDR3 DNA follows: TGTGCCAGCAGTGGATGGGACAGGGTAAGAGAGCAGTACTTC.